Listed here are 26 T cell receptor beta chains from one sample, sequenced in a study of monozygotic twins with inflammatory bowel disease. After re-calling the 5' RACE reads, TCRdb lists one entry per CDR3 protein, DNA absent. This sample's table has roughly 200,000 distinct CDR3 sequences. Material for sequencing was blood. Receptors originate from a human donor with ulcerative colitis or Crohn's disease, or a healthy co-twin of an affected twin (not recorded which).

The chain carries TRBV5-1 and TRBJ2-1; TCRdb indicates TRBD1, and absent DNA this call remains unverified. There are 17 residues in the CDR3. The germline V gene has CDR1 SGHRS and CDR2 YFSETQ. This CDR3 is CASSLDTGAIGYNEQFF.

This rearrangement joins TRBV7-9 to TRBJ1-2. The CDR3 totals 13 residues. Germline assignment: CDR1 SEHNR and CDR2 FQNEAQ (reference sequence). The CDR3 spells CASSLVSNYGYTF.

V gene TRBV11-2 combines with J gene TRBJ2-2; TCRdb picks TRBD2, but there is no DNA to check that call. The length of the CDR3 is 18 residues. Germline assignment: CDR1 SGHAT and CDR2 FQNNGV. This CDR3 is CASSLVLAGGPNAGELFF.

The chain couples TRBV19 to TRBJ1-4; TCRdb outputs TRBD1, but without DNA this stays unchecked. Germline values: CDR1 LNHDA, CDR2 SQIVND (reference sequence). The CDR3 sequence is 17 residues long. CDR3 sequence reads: CASSIVGDRRDNEKLFF.

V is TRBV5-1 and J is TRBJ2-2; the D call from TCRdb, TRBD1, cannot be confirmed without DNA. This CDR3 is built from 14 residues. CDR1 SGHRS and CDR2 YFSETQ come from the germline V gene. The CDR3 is CASGQGDRTGELFF.

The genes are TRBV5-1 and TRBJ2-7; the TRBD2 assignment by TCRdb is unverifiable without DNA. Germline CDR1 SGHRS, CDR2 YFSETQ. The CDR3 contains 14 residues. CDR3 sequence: CASSLTSGSYEQYF.

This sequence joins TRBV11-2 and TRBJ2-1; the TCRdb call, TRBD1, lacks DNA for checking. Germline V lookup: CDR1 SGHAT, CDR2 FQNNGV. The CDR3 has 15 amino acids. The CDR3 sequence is CASSFGAHSDNEQFF.

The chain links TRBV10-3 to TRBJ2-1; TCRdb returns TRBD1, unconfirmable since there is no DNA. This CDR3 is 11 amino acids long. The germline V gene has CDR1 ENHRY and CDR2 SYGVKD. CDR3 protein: CATGAWNEQFF.

This CDR3 reads CASSRLAANTGELFF. The rearrangement links TRBV5-1 to TRBJ2-2; TCRdb proposes TRBD2, but this gene call is untestable without DNA. The germline CDR1 and CDR2 sequences are SGHRS and YFSETQ. This CDR3 contains 15 residues. Based on the CDR3 plus reference TRBV5-1 and TRBJ2-2, the full variable domain is KAGVTQTPRYLIKTRGQQVTLSCSPISGHRSVSWYQQTPGQGLQFLFEYFSETQRNKGNFPGRFSGRQFSNSRSEMNVSTLELGDSALYLCASSRLAANTGELFFGEGSRLTVL.

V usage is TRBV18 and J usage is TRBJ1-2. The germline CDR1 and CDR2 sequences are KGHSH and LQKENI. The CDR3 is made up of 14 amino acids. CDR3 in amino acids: CASSPRAANYGYTF. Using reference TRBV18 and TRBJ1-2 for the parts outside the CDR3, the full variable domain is NAGVMQNPRHLVRRRGQEARLRCSPMKGHSHVYWYRQLPEEGLKFMVYLQKENIIDESGMPKERFSAEFPKEGPSILRIQQVVRGDSAAYFCASSPRAANYGYTFGSGTRLTVV.

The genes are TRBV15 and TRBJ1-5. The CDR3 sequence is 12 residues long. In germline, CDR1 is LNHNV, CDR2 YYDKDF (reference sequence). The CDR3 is CATSEIEQPQHF.

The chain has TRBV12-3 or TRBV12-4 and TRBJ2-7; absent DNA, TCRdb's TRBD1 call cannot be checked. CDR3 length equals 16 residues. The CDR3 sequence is CASSPTRQAGEYEQYF.

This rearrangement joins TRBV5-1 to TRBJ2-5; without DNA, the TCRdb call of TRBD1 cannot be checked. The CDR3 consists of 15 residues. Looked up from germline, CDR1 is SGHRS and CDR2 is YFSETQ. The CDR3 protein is CASSLGTAYQETQYF. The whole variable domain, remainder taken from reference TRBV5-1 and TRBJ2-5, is KAGVTQTPRYLIKTRGQQVTLSCSPISGHRSVSWYQQTPGQGLQFLFEYFSETQRNKGNFPGRFSGRQFSNSRSEMNVSTLELGDSALYLCASSLGTAYQETQYFGPGTRLLVL.

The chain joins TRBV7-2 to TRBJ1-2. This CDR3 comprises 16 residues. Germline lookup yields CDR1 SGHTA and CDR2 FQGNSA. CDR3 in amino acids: CASSLGGREAGYGYTF.

CDR3 region: CASSTPGTAFYEQYF. The J gene is TRBJ2-7, the V gene TRBV6-1; TCRdb's D call of TRBD1 is untestable without DNA. This CDR3 comprises 15 residues. Germline V gene lookup returns CDR1 MNHNS and CDR2 SASEGT.

The CDR3 sequence is CASMRRLSYNEQFF. The V call is TRBV27, the J call TRBJ2-1. Germline-derived CDR1 and CDR2 are MNHEY and SMNVEV (reference sequence). The CDR3 length is 14 residues.

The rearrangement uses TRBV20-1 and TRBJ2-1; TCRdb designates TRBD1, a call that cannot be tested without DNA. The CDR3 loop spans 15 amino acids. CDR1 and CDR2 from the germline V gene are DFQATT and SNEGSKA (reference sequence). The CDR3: CSARDWGADNNEQFF.

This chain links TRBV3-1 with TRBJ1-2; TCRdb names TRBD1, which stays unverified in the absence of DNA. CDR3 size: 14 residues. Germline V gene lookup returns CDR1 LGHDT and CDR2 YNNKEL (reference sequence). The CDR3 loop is CASSQLTGGYGYTF. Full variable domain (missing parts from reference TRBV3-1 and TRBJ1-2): DTAVSQTPKYLVTQMGNDKSIKCEQNLGHDTMYWYKQDSKKFLKIMFSYNNKELIINETVPNRFSPKSPDKAHLNLHINSLELGDSAVYFCASSQLTGGYGYTFGSGTRLTVV.

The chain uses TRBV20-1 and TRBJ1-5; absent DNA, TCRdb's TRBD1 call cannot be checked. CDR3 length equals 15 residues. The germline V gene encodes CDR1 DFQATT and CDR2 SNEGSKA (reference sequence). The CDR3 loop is CSAREQRGRNQPQHF.

The CDR3 loop reads CASSPITGDSGYTF. The chain couples TRBV18 to TRBJ1-2. Germline V gene lookup returns CDR1 KGHSH and CDR2 LQKENI. The CDR3 extends over 14 amino acids.

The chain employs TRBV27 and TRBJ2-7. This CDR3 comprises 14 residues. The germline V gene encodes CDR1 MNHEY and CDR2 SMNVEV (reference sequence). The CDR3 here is CASSSLGRSYEQYF.

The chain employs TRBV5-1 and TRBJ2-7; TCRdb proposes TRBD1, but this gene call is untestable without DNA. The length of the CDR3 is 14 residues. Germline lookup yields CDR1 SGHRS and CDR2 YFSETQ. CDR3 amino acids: CASSIGAGWAEQYF.

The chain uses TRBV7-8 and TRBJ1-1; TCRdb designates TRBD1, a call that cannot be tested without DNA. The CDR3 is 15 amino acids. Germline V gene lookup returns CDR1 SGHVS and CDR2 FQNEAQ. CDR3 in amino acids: CASSLVLGANTEAFF.

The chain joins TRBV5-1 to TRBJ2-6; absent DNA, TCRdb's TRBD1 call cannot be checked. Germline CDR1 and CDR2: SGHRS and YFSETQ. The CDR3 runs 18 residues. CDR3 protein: CASSLLERGAAGANVLTF.

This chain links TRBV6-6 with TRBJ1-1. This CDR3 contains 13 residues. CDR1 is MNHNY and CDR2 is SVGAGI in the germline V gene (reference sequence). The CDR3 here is CASRSDGNTEAFF.

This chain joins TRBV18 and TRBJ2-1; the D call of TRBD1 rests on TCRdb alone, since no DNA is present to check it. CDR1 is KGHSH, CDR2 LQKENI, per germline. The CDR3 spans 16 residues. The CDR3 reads CASSPTPGQGVNEQFF.